Listed here are 25 T cell receptor beta chains from one sample, sequenced in a study of a mutant IDH1 vaccine in newly diagnosed glioma. The table came from immunoSEQ multiplex PCR; TCRdb's copy has only in-frame clones and leaves some out. The table has tens of thousands of clones, roughly 72% seen once. No antigen has been assigned to these receptors. The time point denotes: week 11, during vaccination. It was 300 ug of mutant IDH1 20-mer peptide that made up each vaccine dose, given with topical imiquimod. The sequencing here drew on peripheral blood mononuclear cells (PBMCs), taken from a glioma patient whose treatment included an IDH1 peptide vaccine. These receptors were obtained from a man aged 18-30 years with glioma. Some clones in this sample may be carry-over from other donors' samples.

This chain connects TRBV6-6 to TRBJ2-7; the D is unclear. CDR1 is MNHNY, CDR2 SVGAGI, per germline (reference sequence). Trimming shortened V by 7 bases and J by 7 bases, and 14 bases separated the two germline ends. This CDR3 has 12 amino acids. The CDR3 bases are TGTGCCAGCACCACCAAAGTCAGGGAGCAGTACTTC. Translation gives CASTTKVREQYF.

This clone was seen only a few times. V usage is TRBV10-1 and J usage is TRBJ2-7; a weak D match, TRBD1 (6 bases). V gave up 4 bases and J gave up 1 base, with 17 bases separating them. Germline values: CDR1 WNHNN, CDR2 SYGVQD (reference sequence). This CDR3 contains 16 residues. The CDR3 sequence is CASSVLAGATSYEQYF. CDR3 in DNA: TGCGCCAGCAGTGTCCTGGCAGGGGCGACTTCCTACGAGCAGTACTTC.

The chain carries TRBV30 and TRBJ1-6; D not resolved. The V end was cut by 3 bases, the J end by 13 bases, with 19 bases between. In germline, CDR1 is GTSNPN, CDR2 SVGIG (reference sequence). The CDR3 contains 14 residues. The CDR3 region has the DNA TGTGCCTGGAGACCTAAGAGGGTCAATGCGCCCCTCCACTTT. Translation gives CAWRPKRVNAPLHF.

The chain joins TRBV29-1 to TRBJ2-5, with a weak D call TRBD1 (5 bases). CDR1 and CDR2 from the germline V gene are SQVTM and ANQGSEA. The CDR3 has 15 residues. V was cut by 3 bases and J by 2 bases, with 16 bases left in between. The CDR3 DNA reads TGCAGCGTTGAGCTAATTCGGACAAATCAAGAGACCCAGTACTTC. This sequence encodes CSVELIRTNQETQYF.

This clone occurred a few times. This chain connects TRBV7-6 to TRBJ1-1; D is ambiguous. Germline CDR1 and CDR2: SGHVS and FNYEAQ. V gave up 1 base and J gave up 0 bases, with 3 bases separating them. The CDR3 runs to 13 residues. The CDR3 DNA reads as TGTGCCAGCAGCTTAGTGGTGAACACTGAAGCTTTCTTT. Its translation: CASSLVVNTEAFF.

This clone was counted a few times. The chain recombines TRBV7-9 with TRBJ1-2; no clear D. V lost 2 bases and J lost 5, with 6 bases in between. Per the germline V gene, CDR1 is SEHNR and CDR2 is FQNEAQ (reference sequence). There are 12 residues in the CDR3. The chain's CDR3 is CASSLRPYGYTF. CDR3 DNA sequence: TGTGCCAGCAGCTTACGACCGTATGGCTACACCTTC.

This chain uses TRBV19 with TRBJ2-7, with 7 bases aligning to TRBD1. The CDR3 spans 14 residues. The V gene end was trimmed by 5 bases and the J gene end by 2 bases; junction bases not matched to a gene: 6. CDR1 and CDR2 from the germline V gene are LNHDA and SQIVND (reference sequence). This chain's CDR3 is CASSPLGQTYEQYF. CDR3 sequence (DNA): TGTGCCAGTAGTCCCCTGGGACAGACCTACGAGCAGTACTTC.

This clone turned up a few times. This chain uses TRBV29-1 with TRBJ1-1, with D tentatively TRBD1 (5 bases). This CDR3 is built from 11 residues. CDR1 is SQVTM, CDR2 ANQGSEA, per germline. The V end was cut by 8 bases, the J end by 0 bases, with 7 bases between. CDR3 DNA: TGCAGCTGGGGGTTGAACACTGAAGCTTTCTTT. Translating gives CSWGLNTEAFF.

This clone was seen only once. The chain links TRBV27 to TRBJ1-1; D is unresolved. Trimming cost V 6 bases and J 0 bases, with 14 bases left between them. This CDR3 contains 15 residues. CDR1 is MNHEY, CDR2 SMNVEV, per germline (reference sequence). In DNA, the CDR3 is TGTGCCAGCAGGCGGATTGGGAAGATGAACACTGAAGCTTTCTTT. It encodes CASRRIGKMNTEAFF.

The chain couples TRBV2 to TRBJ1-3; 11 bases fit TRBD1. This CDR3 is built from 15 residues. After removal of 4 bases from V and 1 base from J, the junction contained 0 bases not matched to a gene. From germline, CDR1 is SNHLY and CDR2 FYNNEI. CDR3 in DNA: TGTGCCAGCAGTGGGGACAGGGGGTCTGGAAACACCATATATTTT. Its protein product is CASSGDRGSGNTIYF.

The V gene is TRBV7-9, the J gene TRBJ2-1; D may be TRBD2 (6 bases). V was trimmed by 2 bases and J by 9 bases, leaving 14 bases between them. CDR3 length equals 14 residues. Germline assignment: CDR1 SEHNR and CDR2 FQNEAQ (reference sequence). The CDR3: CASSLFRRGFEQFF. The CDR3 DNA reads TGTGCCAGCAGCTTATTTCGGCGGGGTTTTGAGCAGTTCTTC.

In DNA, the CDR3 is TGTGCCAGCAGCGCCCTGACTAGCGGGAGTAGCACAGATACGCAGTATTTT. It is translated as CASSALTSGSSTDTQYF. The gene calls are TRBV9 and TRBJ2-3; 12 bases align to TRBD2. The CDR3 consists of 17 residues. With 3 bases clipped from V and 0 bases from J, the junction kept 5 bases outside the gene matches. Germline V CDR1 and CDR2: SGDLS, YYNGEE. The complete variable domain, with remaining parts taken from reference TRBV9 and TRBJ2-3, reads DSGVTQTPKHLITATGQRVTLRCSPRSGDLSVYWYQQSLDQGLQFLIQYYNGEERAKGNILERFSAQQFPDLHSELNLSSLELGDSALYFCASSALTSGSSTDTQYFGPGTRLTVL.

The chain recombines TRBV11-2 with TRBJ2-7; D possibly uses TRBD1 or TRBD2 (5 bases each). V lost 5 bases, J lost 2 bases, and 16 bases lay in between. The germline V gene has CDR1 SGHAT and CDR2 FQNNGV. The CDR3 loop spans 15 amino acids. In nucleotides, the CDR3 is TGTGCCAGCAGCATCGAGGGACCCGAGGCCTACGAGCAGTACTTC. Translation: CASSIEGPEAYEQYF. Using reference TRBV11-2 and TRBJ2-7 for the parts outside the CDR3, the full variable domain is EAGVAQSPRYKIIEKRQSVAFWCNPISGHATLYWYQQILGQGPKLLIQFQNNGVVDDSQLPKDRFSAERLKGVDSTLKIQPAKLEDSAVYLCASSIEGPEAYEQYFGPGTRLTVT.

This clone has more than one count but fewer than ten. The rearrangement uses TRBV7-9 and TRBJ2-7; D is perhaps TRBD1 or TRBD2 (5 bases each). The CDR3 sequence is 14 residues long. Germline V gives CDR1 SEHNR, CDR2 FQNEAQ (reference sequence). V was cut by 5 bases and J by 1 base, with 12 bases left in between. The CDR3 coding sequence is TGTGCCAGCAGCCCTCAGGGAGCATCCTACGAGCAGTACTTC. Amino acid sequence: CASSPQGASYEQYF.

J is TRBJ2-7 and V is TRBV5-6; 9 nucleotides match TRBD2. Per germline, CDR1 SGHDT and CDR2 YYEEEE. J lost 4 bases, V lost 1 base, and 9 bases had no gene match. There are 16 residues in the CDR3. CDR3 region: CASSLHSGGQIYEQYF. In DNA, the CDR3 is TGTGCCAGCAGCTTGCATAGCGGGGGACAAATTTACGAGCAGTACTTC.

V gene TRBV4-1 combines with J gene TRBJ1-4; maybe TRBD1 (6 bases). Germline CDR1 is MGHRA and CDR2 is YSYEKL. The CDR3 loop spans 16 amino acids. V was trimmed by 0 bases and J by 4 bases, leaving 12 bases between them. CDR3 protein: CASSQDSRGGNEKLFF. The CDR3 region has the DNA TGCGCCAGCAGCCAAGATTCGAGAGGGGGTAATGAAAAACTGTTTTTT.

CDR3 sequence (DNA): TGCGCCAGCAGCCAAACGGACAGGACCAAAGCTTTCTTT. Encoded protein: CASSQTDRTKAFF. The rearrangement uses TRBV5-1 and TRBJ1-1; 7 nucleotides match TRBD1. The ends lost 4 bases at V and 9 bases at J; junction bases unmatched: 9. The CDR3 consists of 13 residues. Germline V gene lookup returns CDR1 SGHRS and CDR2 YFSETQ.

The chain combines TRBV4-1 with TRBJ2-4; 8 bases agree with TRBD2. V lost 8 bases, J lost 7 bases, and 4 bases stayed unmatched. The V gene's germline CDR1 is MGHRA and CDR2 YSYEKL. The CDR3 has 12 residues. The CDR3 loop is CASAGGANIQYF. The CDR3, as DNA: TGCGCCAGCGCGGGGGGCGCGAACATTCAGTACTTC.

The rearrangement joins TRBV6-1 to TRBJ1-5; possibly TRBD1 for D (5 bases). The V gene's germline CDR1 is MNHNS and CDR2 SASEGT. CDR3 length: 14 amino acids. V was shortened by 7 bases and J by 2 bases, with 12 bases between the two germline ends. CDR3 residues: CASTSRVGNQPQHF. The DNA of the CDR3 is TGTGCCAGCACGAGCAGGGTGGGCAATCAGCCCCAGCATTTT.

This rearrangement joins TRBV5-1 to TRBJ2-1; 9 bases line up with TRBD1. There are 15 residues in the CDR3. The V gene's germline CDR1 is SGHRS and CDR2 YFSETQ. V lost 4 bases to trimming and J lost 8 bases; unmatched junction nucleotides: 10. The CDR3 sequence: CASSTGQGRRDEQFF. CDR3 coding DNA: TGCGCCAGCAGCACCGGACAGGGGCGTCGGGATGAGCAGTTCTTC. Filled out from reference TRBV5-1 and TRBJ2-1, the complete variable domain reads KAGVTQTPRYLIKTRGQQVTLSCSPISGHRSVSWYQQTPGQGLQFLFEYFSETQRNKGNFPGRFSGRQFSNSRSEMNVSTLELGDSALYLCASSTGQGRRDEQFFGPGTRLTVL.

The CDR3 is CAWSSSGSGELFF. CDR3 DNA: TGTGCCTGGAGTTCTAGCGGTTCCGGGGAGCTGTTTTTT. The chain uses TRBV30 and TRBJ2-2, with 7 nucleotides matching TRBD2. The trim removed 2 bases at V and 6 bases at J, leaving 3 bases unmatched. Germline V gene data show CDR1 as GTSNPN and CDR2 as SVGIG (reference sequence). The CDR3 has 13 residues. Complete variable domain (other parts from reference TRBV30 and TRBJ2-2): SQTIHQWPATLVQPVGSPLSLECTVEGTSNPNLYWYRQAAGRGLQLLFYSVGIGQISSEVPQNLSASRPQDRQFILSSKKLLLSDSGFYLCAWSSSGSGELFFGEGSRLTVL.

The CDR3 DNA is TGTGCCAGCACCAACCTACAGGTTCCCTACGAGCAGTACTTC. Protein: CASTNLQVPYEQYF. This chain joins TRBV6-5 and TRBJ2-7; D may be TRBD1 (5 bases). This CDR3 is 14 amino acids long. The V gene lost 7 bases and the J gene lost 2 bases, with 15 bases spanning the gap. In germline, CDR1 is MNHEY, CDR2 SVGAGI.

The rearrangement links TRBV6-6 to TRBJ2-7; maybe TRBD1 (6 bases). The germline gives CDR1 MNHNY, CDR2 SVGAGI (reference sequence). This CDR3 comprises 15 residues. V shed 6 bases and J shed 5 bases, with 20 bases lying between them. In DNA form, the CDR3 reads TGTGCCAGCAGGGATGGTCGCAGGGGTTATAACGAGCAGTACTTC. Protein product: CASRDGRRGYNEQYF.

The rearrangement joins TRBV30 to TRBJ2-3, with 14 bases aligning to TRBD2. V was pared by 5 bases and J by 6 bases, with 7 bases of the junction left unmatched. The CDR3 has 15 residues. Germline CDR1 is GTSNPN and CDR2 is SVGIG (reference sequence). The CDR3 DNA reads TGTGCCTGGGATCCGGGACTAGCGGGAGTCGATACGCAGTATTTT. Its translation is CAWDPGLAGVDTQYF.

The chain employs TRBV7-2 and TRBJ2-5, with TRBD2 matching 11 bases. Germline V CDR1 and CDR2: SGHTA, FQGNSA. Trimming at V came to 2 bases and at J to 4 bases, leaving 15 bases not matched to a gene. This CDR3 has 19 residues. CDR3 region: CASSLIVASGGLGRETQYF. CDR3 bases: TGTGCCAGCAGCTTAATAGTGGCTAGCGGGGGGCTTGGGAGAGAGACCCAGTACTTC.